These T cell receptor beta chains were read from a single sample in a study of T cell responses to AZD1222 COVID-19 vaccine. The protocol was immunoSEQ multiplex PCR, while the TCRdb copy is restricted to in-frame clones and leaves out a portion. The sample has 70,000 to 95,000 clones, 80% to 95% seen once; the top ten hold around 8%. The starting material was peripheral blood, obtained 28 days after the second AZD1222 dose. These receptors all stem from an adult who received the AZD1222 COVID-19 vaccine. CDR3s include the opening cysteine and the closing phenylalanine or tryptophan. Fields, in order: clone size, J gene, CDR3 length, D gene, V gene, CDR3 protein, CDR3 DNA. D genes are given only for firm matches. For some rows the clone size is stated as once, few or many, or as a class when expanded; others skip it.

-	TRBJ1-4	16	-	TRBV2	CASSLLLGAGGEKLFF	TGTGCCAGCAGTCTACTTTTAGGGGCCGGCGGTGAAAAACTGTTTTTT
-	TRBJ2-7	14	TRBD2	TRBV7-9	CASSLTGTSSEQYF	TGTGCCAGCAGCTTAACGGGGACTAGCAGCGAGCAGTACTTC
-	TRBJ2-1	16	-	TRBV9	CASSVVAVSSYNEQFF	TGTGCCAGCAGCGTAGTGGCTGTGAGCTCCTACAATGAGCAGTTCTTC
-	TRBJ2-1	17	TRBD2	TRBV10-3	CAIRGSGSSGRYNEQFF	TGTGCCATCAGGGGTAGCGGGAGTTCTGGTCGATACAATGAGCAGTTCTTC
-	TRBJ2-2	14	-	TRBV27	CASSFGGYTGELFF	TGTGCCAGCAGTTTCGGGGGTTACACCGGGGAGCTGTTTTTT
-	TRBJ2-7	14	TRBD2	TRBV7-9	CASSSRTSPREQYF	TGTGCCAGCAGCTCCCGGACTAGCCCGCGGGAGCAGTACTTC
-	TRBJ2-5	16	TRBD1	TRBV7-8	CASSLPGQGRQETQYF	TGTGCCAGCAGCTTACCGGGACAGGGCCGCCAAGAGACCCAGTACTTC
-	TRBJ2-7	13	-	TRBV6-2/TRBV6-3	CASSWTSIYEQYF	TGTGCCAGCAGTTGGACGAGCATCTACGAGCAGTACTTC
-	TRBJ2-3	14	-	TRBV28	CASISLMGTDTQYF	TGTGCCAGCATTAGCCTCATGGGCACAGATACGCAGTATTTT
-	TRBJ2-5	14	-	TRBV9	CASSPSLGRETQYF	TGTGCCAGCAGCCCATCGTTGGGGCGGGAGACCCAGTACTTC
-	TRBJ2-4	15	TRBD1	TRBV19	CASSLTGTGLGIQYF	TGTGCCAGTTCACTCACCGGGACAGGCTTGGGCATTCAGTACTTC
-	TRBJ1-2	13	-	TRBV18	CASSPAADYGYTF	TGTGCCAGCTCACCCGCAGCCGACTATGGCTACACCTTC
-	TRBJ1-3	14	-	TRBV6-4	CASRETSTGNTIYF	TGTGCCAGCAGGGAGACCAGTACTGGAAACACCATATATTTT
-	TRBJ2-7	15	-	TRBV4-2	CASSQGTHETYEQYF	TGTGCCAGCAGCCAAGGGACCCATGAGACCTACGAGCAGTACTTC
-	TRBJ1-2	13	-	TRBV6-5	CASRSGTNYGYTF	TGTGCCAGCAGGTCCGGGACCAACTATGGCTACACCTTC
-	TRBJ2-1	16	TRBD2	TRBV7-3	CASSFRGGSSYNEQFF	TGTGCCAGCAGCTTCCGGGGAGGGAGCTCCTACAATGAGCAGTTCTTC
-	TRBJ2-1	15	-	TRBV5-4	CASSSFSSSYNEQFF	TGTGCCAGCAGCTCTTTCTCGAGCTCCTACAATGAGCAGTTCTTC
few	TRBJ1-5	15	-	TRBV23-1	CASSPEDDGNQPQHF	TGCGCCAGCAGTCCTGAGGATGACGGCAATCAGCCCCAGCATTTT
-	TRBJ2-3	17	-	TRBV1	CTSSLNGPRGSTDTQYF	TGCACCAGCAGCCTAAACGGGCCGCGGGGTAGCACAGATACGCAGTATTTT
-	TRBJ2-1	13	-	TRBV11-3	CASSFLGLNEQFF	TGTGCCAGCAGCTTCCTAGGGCTCAATGAGCAGTTCTTC
-	TRBJ2-7	14	TRBD2	TRBV30	CAWGPSGRAGKQYF	TGTGCCTGGGGACCTAGCGGGAGGGCCGGAAAGCAGTACTTC
-	TRBJ2-6	16	-	TRBV10-2	CASSDQRSSGANVLTF	TGCGCCAGCAGTGATCAGCGCTCCTCTGGGGCCAACGTCCTGACTTTC
-	TRBJ1-5	14	TRBD1	TRBV5-8	CASSEGQGRQPQHF	TGTGCCAGCAGCGAAGGACAGGGCAGGCAGCCCCAGCATTTT
-	TRBJ2-3	15	TRBD1	TRBV3-1/TRBV3-2	CASSLRTGSTDTQYF	TGTGCCAGCAGCCTTAGGACAGGTAGCACAGATACGCAGTATTTT
-	TRBJ2-3	12	-	TRBV9	CASSGTSDTQYF	TGTGCCAGCAGCGGAACTTCAGATACGCAGTATTTT
-	TRBJ2-1	15	-	TRBV7-2	CASSLFGRGHNEQFF	TGTGCCAGCAGCCTATTCGGTCGGGGCCACAATGAGCAGTTCTTC
-	TRBJ2-5	15	-	TRBV7-9	CASSPGGTLKETQYF	TGTGCCAGCAGCCCCGGCGGTACCTTGAAAGAGACCCAGTACTTC
once	TRBJ2-7	18	TRBD1	TRBV18	CASSPVSRPGQGVNEQYF	TGTGCCAGCTCACCAGTTTCAAGGCCGGGACAGGGGGTAAATGAGCAGTACTTC
-	TRBJ2-1	16	TRBD1	TRBV7-2	CASSLETGWGYNEQFF	TGTGCCAGCAGCTTAGAGACAGGGTGGGGATACAATGAGCAGTTCTTC
-	TRBJ2-7	13	-	TRBV29-1	CSVGSGTGVEQYF	TGCAGCGTTGGGAGCGGGACAGGAGTCGAGCAGTACTTC
-	TRBJ1-6	11	-	TRBV11-1	CASSSNSPLHF	TGTGCCAGCAGCTCCAATTCACCCCTCCACTTT
few	TRBJ1-5	14	-	TRBV7-9	CASSLGQGGQPQHF	TGTGCCAGCAGCTTAGGGCAGGGTGGGCAGCCCCAGCATTTT
-	TRBJ2-5	16	TRBD2	TRBV7-2	CASSLGASGRGETQYF	TGTGCCAGCAGCTTAGGGGCTAGCGGGAGAGGAGAGACCCAGTACTTC
-	TRBJ2-7	15	-	TRBV21-1	CASSKVRQDSYEQYF	TGTGCCAGCAGCAAAGTTCGGCAGGACTCCTACGAGCAGTACTTC
-	TRBJ2-7	16	-	TRBV5-1	CASSLGDGSPPDEQYF	TGCGCCAGCAGCTTGGGGGACGGTTCTCCCCCCGACGAGCAGTACTTC
-	TRBJ2-7	15	TRBD1	TRBV27	CASSFATGGSYEQYF	TGTGCCAGCAGTTTCGCGACAGGGGGATCCTACGAGCAGTACTTC
-	TRBJ2-5	14	-	TRBV28	CASNTGTVLWTQYF	TGTGCCAGCAACACCGGGACTGTGCTCTGGACCCAGTACTTC
-	TRBJ1-4	16	-	TRBV25-1	CASSDHSKGANEKLFF	TGTGCCAGCAGCGATCACTCAAAGGGGGCTAATGAAAAACTGTTTTTT
-	TRBJ2-3	13	-	TRBV7-2	CASSLTGTDTQYF	TGTGCCAGCAGCTTGACTGGGACAGATACGCAGTATTTT
-	TRBJ2-7	14	TRBD2	TRBV4-1	CASSHPSGSYEQYF	TGCGCCAGCAGCCATCCTAGCGGGTCCTACGAGCAGTACTTC
once	TRBJ2-1	14	TRBD1	TRBV6-4	CASSLQGLDNEQFF	TGTGCCAGCAGCCTACAGGGGCTGGACAATGAGCAGTTCTTC
-	TRBJ2-6	15	-	TRBV7-9	CASSSQSSGANVLTF	TGTGCCAGCAGCTCACAGTCTTCTGGGGCCAACGTCCTGACTTTC
-	TRBJ2-4	14	-	TRBV2	CASSEGGARNIQYF	TGTGCCAGCAGTGAAGGCGGGGCGAGGAACATTCAGTACTTC
-	TRBJ1-1	15	-	TRBV6-6	CASSYARRGNTEAFF	TGTGCCAGCAGTTACGCACGCAGGGGGAACACTGAAGCTTTCTTT
-	TRBJ2-7	14	-	TRBV2	CASSARLSSYEQYF	TGTGCCAGCAGTGCCCGGTTAAGCTCCTACGAGCAGTACTTC
-	TRBJ2-7	12	-	TRBV28	CASGTYSYEQYF	TGTGCCAGCGGGACCTACTCCTACGAGCAGTACTTC
-	TRBJ1-4	13	-	TRBV11-3	CASSFGQNEKLFF	TGTGCCAGCAGCTTCGGACAGAATGAAAAACTGTTTTTT
few	TRBJ2-7	12	-	TRBV19	CATMGPSYEQYF	TGTGCCACCATGGGGCCTTCCTACGAGCAGTACTTC
-	TRBJ2-1	16	TRBD2	TRBV25-1	CASSDPSGRPSNEQFF	TGTGCCAGCAGTGATCCTAGCGGGAGGCCAAGCAATGAGCAGTTCTTC
-	TRBJ1-1	15	TRBD1	TRBV9	CASSSGQGENTEAFF	TGTGCCAGCAGCTCCGGACAGGGAGAAAACACTGAAGCTTTCTTT
-	TRBJ1-1	13	-	TRBV25-1	CASSEQQNTEAFF	TGTGCCAGCAGTGAACAGCAGAACACTGAAGCTTTCTTT
-	TRBJ1-6	12	-	TRBV12-3/TRBV12-4	CASSLNRNPLHF	TGTGCCAGCAGTTTGAACAGAAATCCTCTCCACTTT
-	TRBJ2-5	15	-	TRBV7-2	CASSLVFQPRETQYF	TGTGCCAGCAGCTTAGTCTTCCAACCCAGGGAGACCCAGTACTTC
-	TRBJ1-5	16	TRBD1	TRBV19	CASSPRDRGMDQPQHF	TGTGCCAGTAGTCCAAGAGACAGGGGTATGGATCAGCCCCAGCATTTT
-	TRBJ1-1	14	-	TRBV27	CASSFNLENTEAFF	TGTGCCAGCAGTTTTAATCTGGAGAACACTGAAGCTTTCTTT
-	TRBJ1-2	15	-	TRBV6-6	CASSYPQSSNYGYTF	TGTGCCAGCAGTTACCCACAGTCTTCTAACTATGGCTACACCTTC
once	TRBJ2-6	15	-	TRBV3-1/TRBV3-2	CASSRDSSGANVLTF	TGTGCCAGCAGCCGAGACAGCTCTGGGGCCAACGTCCTGACTTTC
-	TRBJ1-1	15	TRBD1	TRBV6-5	CASVSGQGASTEAFF	TGTGCCAGCGTCTCGGGACAGGGGGCGAGCACTGAAGCCTTCTTT
-	TRBJ1-2	14	-	TRBV7-2	CASRVGGRNYGYTF	TGTGCCAGCAGGGTGGGGGGCCGTAACTATGGCTACACCTTC